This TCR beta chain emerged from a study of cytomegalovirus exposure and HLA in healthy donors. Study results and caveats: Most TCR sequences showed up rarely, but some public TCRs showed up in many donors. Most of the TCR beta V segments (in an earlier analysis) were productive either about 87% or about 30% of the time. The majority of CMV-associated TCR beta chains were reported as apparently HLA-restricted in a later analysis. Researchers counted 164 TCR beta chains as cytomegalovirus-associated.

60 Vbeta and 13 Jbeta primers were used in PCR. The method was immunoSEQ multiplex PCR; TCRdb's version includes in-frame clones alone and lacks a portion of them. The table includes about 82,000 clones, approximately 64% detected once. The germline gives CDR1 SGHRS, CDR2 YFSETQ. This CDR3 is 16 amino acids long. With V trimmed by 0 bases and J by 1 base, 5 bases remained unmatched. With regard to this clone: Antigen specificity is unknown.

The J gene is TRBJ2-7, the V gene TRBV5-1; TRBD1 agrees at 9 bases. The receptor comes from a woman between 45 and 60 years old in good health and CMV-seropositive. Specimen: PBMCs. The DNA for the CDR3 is TGCGCCAGCAGCTTGGCACAGGGGGCTTTATCCTACGAGCAGTACTTC. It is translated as CASSLAQGALSYEQYF.